These 16 T cell receptor beta chains came from one sample sequenced in a study of blood T cell repertoires in COVID-19. Clones were sequenced by immunoSEQ multiplex PCR, and TCRdb holds only the in-frame ones, with some missing. Among approximately 150,000 clones listed, over 75% were seen once. The sequenced sample was peripheral blood. These receptors were obtained from a human donor in a cohort sampled during active COVID-19.

This chain links TRBV20-1 with TRBJ2-1; no definite D call. Germline values: CDR1 DFQATT, CDR2 SNEGSKA (reference sequence). Trimming cost V 3 bases and J 10 bases, with 7 bases left between them. CDR3 length: 10 residues. CDR3 in DNA: TGCAGTGCTAGTCGTTCGGAGCAGTTCTTC. Its protein is CSASRSEQFF.

The CDR3 spells CASSLDRGYEQYF. Here the CDR3 DNA reads TGTGCCAGCAGCTTAGACAGGGGGTACGAGCAGTACTTC. The gene calls are TRBV5-6 and TRBJ2-7, with 9 positions matching TRBD1. V was pared by 2 bases and J by 4 bases, with 1 base of the junction left unmatched. The germline CDR1 and CDR2 sequences are SGHDT and YYEEEE. The CDR3 covers 13 residues.

The J gene is TRBJ2-3, the V gene TRBV10-1, with TRBD2 matching over 9 bases. CDR1 WNHNN and CDR2 SYGVQD come from the germline V gene (reference sequence). The CDR3 is made up of 15 amino acids. Unmatched junction bases numbered 7, after V lost 3 bases and J lost 6 bases. Here the CDR3 DNA reads TGCGCCAGCAGTGAAACAGCGGGGGGCGCGGATACGCAGTATTTT. Amino acids: CASSETAGGADTQYF.

The chain carries TRBV5-1 and TRBJ2-3; maybe TRBD2 (6 bases). The CDR3 has 15 residues. Germline V CDR1 and CDR2: SGHRS, YFSETQ. The ends were cut back, 0 bases at V and 2 bases at J, with 10 bases in the middle. This chain's CDR3 is CASSLDLAVTDTQYF. In nucleotides, the CDR3 is TGCGCCAGCAGCTTGGATTTAGCGGTCACAGATACGCAGTATTTT.

This clone occurred once. The rearrangement uses TRBV29-1 and TRBJ1-2, with D maybe TRBD1 (6 bases). This CDR3 has 12 residues. Germline loops: CDR1 SQVTM, CDR2 ANQGSEA. With 3 bases removed from V and 8 bases from J, the gap between germline ends came to 13 bases. DNA for the CDR3: TGCAGCGTTGACAGGGGATCGGGAGGCTACACCTTC. Translation: CSVDRGSGGYTF.

V gene TRBV29-1 combines with J gene TRBJ2-3; D might be TRBD2 (7 bases). In germline, CDR1 is SQVTM, CDR2 ANQGSEA. CDR3 length: 14 residues. V lost 4 bases, J lost 1 base, and 12 bases lay in between. The CDR3 reads CSVGAGARTDTQYF. In DNA form, the CDR3 reads TGCAGCGTTGGGGCGGGGGCGCGCACAGATACGCAGTATTTT.

Here the CDR3 DNA reads TGCAGCGTTTCCCGGGAAGCAGCTAACTATGGCTACACCTTC. This encodes CSVSREAANYGYTF. The V and J genes are TRBV29-1 and TRBJ1-2, with no clear D. CDR3 size: 14 residues. V shed 5 bases and J shed 0 bases, with 13 bases lying between them. CDR1 and CDR2 (germline): SQVTM, ANQGSEA.

V usage is TRBV19 and J usage is TRBJ2-3, with 8 bases lining up with TRBD2. From germline, CDR1 is LNHDA and CDR2 SQIVND (reference sequence). This CDR3 has 14 amino acids. J gave up 8 bases and V 3 bases, and 7 bases lay outside the gene matches. The CDR3 reads CASSITQRESTQYF. DNA of the CDR3: TGTGCCAGTAGTATTACTCAGCGGGAGAGTACGCAGTATTTT.

The V call is TRBV12-5, the J call TRBJ1-4; a possible D gene is TRBD1 (6 bases). V gave up 7 bases and J gave up 5 bases, with 14 bases separating them. This CDR3 is 14 amino acids long. Germline V gives CDR1 LGHNT, CDR2 FRNRAP. CDR3: CASARGGGNEKLFF. DNA of the CDR3: TGTGCTAGTGCCCGAGGGGGGGGAAATGAAAAACTGTTTTTT. The whole variable domain, filled in from reference TRBV12-5 and TRBJ1-4, reads DARVTQTPRHKVTEMGQEVTMRCQPILGHNTVFWYRQTMMQGLELLAYFRNRAPLDDSGMPKDRFSAEMPDATLATLKIQPSEPRDSAVYFCASARGGGNEKLFFGSGTQLSVL.

This clone was observed once. The chain links TRBV3-1 (or the pseudogene TRBV3-2) to TRBJ2-7; D is uncertain. Trimming removed 1 base at V and 6 bases at J, with 16 bases between. CDR1 LGHDT and CDR2 YNNKEL come from the germline V gene (reference sequence). The CDR3 is made up of 15 amino acids. The DNA for the CDR3 is TGTGCCAGCAGCCAAGTCCAGGCATCCCCCCTCGAGCAGTACTTC. This translates into CASSQVQASPLEQYF.

V is TRBV7-2 and J is TRBJ2-6; D may be TRBD1 (6 bases). Germline lookup yields CDR1 SGHTA and CDR2 FQGNSA. The CDR3 contains 16 residues. V lost 8 bases, J lost 1 base, and 15 bases lay in between. CDR3 coding DNA: TGTGCCAGCGGATCAAACAGGGTGTCTGGGGCCAACGTCCTGACTTTC. This translates into CASGSNRVSGANVLTF.

The rearrangement links TRBV6-6 to TRBJ1-2; no clear D gene. CDR3 length equals 14 residues. Between the trimmed V and J ends, which lost 0 bases and 8 bases, there was a span of 13 bases. In germline, CDR1 is MNHNY, CDR2 SVGAGI (reference sequence). CDR3 nucleotides: TGTGCCAGCAGTTACTCGTCCGGGGTGGGAGGCTACACCTTC. Encoded protein: CASSYSSGVGGYTF.

This chain joins TRBV7-9 and TRBJ2-3; tentatively, D is TRBD1 (6 bases). Germline V lookup: CDR1 SEHNR, CDR2 FQNEAQ (reference sequence). This CDR3 region has 12 residues. V shed 6 bases and J shed 2 bases, with 6 bases lying between them. The CDR3, as DNA: TGTGCCAGCAGGGGACACACAGATACGCAGTATTTT. This translates into CASRGHTDTQYF.

V gene TRBV4-3 combines with J gene TRBJ2-2; D is perhaps TRBD1 (6 bases). CDR1 LGHNA and CDR2 YSLEER come from the germline V gene. The CDR3 loop spans 14 amino acids. The V end was cut by 4 bases, the J end by 5 bases, with 11 bases between. The CDR3 is CASSLLQGTGELFF. The CDR3 nucleotides are TGCGCCAGCAGCCTCTTGCAGGGGACCGGGGAGCTGTTTTTT.

This clone was counted once. V gene TRBV5-4 combines with J gene TRBJ2-1, with 7 bases identical to TRBD2. Germline CDR1 is SGHNT and CDR2 is YYREEE (reference sequence). V dropped 6 bases and J dropped 0; count of bases not matched to a gene: 3. The CDR3 runs 14 residues. The CDR3 sequence is CASMRGSSYNEQFF. CDR3 in DNA: TGTGCCAGCATGCGGGGGAGCTCCTACAATGAGCAGTTCTTC.

The count of this clone is one. The genes are TRBV9 and TRBJ2-1, with a weak D call TRBD2 (6 bases). The CDR3 totals 12 residues. V was pared by 3 bases and J by 12 bases, with 13 bases between. Germline lookup yields CDR1 SGDLS and CDR2 YYNGEE. CDR3 in DNA: TGTGCCAGCAGCGGTGGGGGGTACGGGCAGTTCTTC. Encoded protein: CASSGGGYGQFF.